Below, 12 T cell receptor beta chains from the same sample are listed, as sequenced in a study of regulatory T cells in long-lasting Graves disease. As to time point: persistent/refractory GD, antithyroid drugs over 5 years with positive TRAb. After RNA was extracted from PBMCs, the TCR library was made from it. Construction of the TCR beta libraries employed iRepertoire HTBI primers in conjunction with Arm-PCR of CDR3 regions. TCRdb re-called the multiplex PCR reads through MiXCR, storing one row per CDR3 protein. The sample lists about 470,000 distinct CDR3 sequences; roughly 21% were seen once. This specimen was peripheral blood mononuclear cells (PBMCs), taken when the disease was refractory, from a patient treated with antithyroid drugs. The receptors here all came from a female donor with Graves disease.

The genes are TRBV7-9 and TRBJ1-5, with D possibly matching TRBD1 (5 bases). CDR1 and CDR2 (germline): SEHNR, FQNEAQ (reference sequence). The length of the CDR3 is 15 residues. Trimming pared 6 bases from V and 3 bases from J, leaving 15 bases between. The CDR3 spells CASSAGAGPNQPQHF. The CDR3 DNA is TGTGCCAGCAGTGCGGGAGCAGGGCCCAATCAGCCCCAGCATTTT.

There are many counts of this clonotype. This chain joins TRBV12-3 or TRBV12-4 and TRBJ2-7, with D unresolved. This CDR3 is built from 12 residues. The V end lost 7 bases, the J end lost 5 bases, and 12 bases lay between the germline ends. The CDR3 DNA sequence: TGTGCCAGCACCGTTGGGCAAAACGAGCAGTACTTC. Amino acid sequence: CASTVGQNEQYF.

The gene calls are TRBV19 and TRBJ1-2; D not certain. The CDR3 length is 12 residues. Germline CDR1 reads LNHDA; CDR2 reads SQIVND (reference sequence). The germline V and J ends were trimmed by 7 bases and 8 bases, with 14 bases remaining between them. The CDR3 region is CASMIGARGYTF. In DNA form, the CDR3 reads TGTGCCAGTATGATTGGAGCACGCGGCTACACCTTC.

This chain links TRBV6-9 with TRBJ1-2, with a weak D call TRBD1 (5 bases). V dropped 3 bases and J dropped 1 base, with 12 bases sitting between them. Germline-derived CDR1 and CDR2 are MNHGY and SVAAGI. The CDR3 extends over 15 amino acids. The CDR3: CASSYDGARNYGYTF. The CDR3 DNA follows: TGTGCCAGCAGTTACGATGGGGCCCGTAACTATGGCTACACCTTC.

This clonotype was observed many times. One end of the junction is discordant with germline, which a read error may explain. The chain uses TRBV7-7 and TRBJ2-5, with D uncertain. Germline CDR1 reads SSHAT; CDR2 reads FNYEAQ (reference sequence). CDR3 length: 17 amino acids. The CDR3 protein is CASSLGVSGWNQETQYF. CDR3 nucleotides: TGTGCTAGCAGCTTAGGAGTATCCGGCTGGAACCAAGAGACCCAGTACTTC.

V and J are TRBV30 and TRBJ2-3; 14 bases fit TRBD2. The V gene end was trimmed by 3 bases and the J gene end by 3 bases; junction bases not matched to a gene: 8. The CDR3 extends over 17 amino acids. In germline, CDR1 is GTSNPN, CDR2 SVGIG (reference sequence). The CDR3 region is CAWSVLRTSGRTDTQYF. The CDR3 nucleotides are TGTGCCTGGAGCGTCCTCCGGACTAGCGGGAGGACAGATACGCAGTATTTT. The full variable domain, with the rest looked up from reference TRBV30 and TRBJ2-3, is SQTIHQWPATLVQPVGSPLSLECTVEGTSNPNLYWYRQAAGRGLQLLFYSVGIGQISSEVPQNLSASRPQDRQFILSSKKLLLSDSGFYLCAWSVLRTSGRTDTQYFGPGTRLTVL.

This rearrangement joins TRBV9 to TRBJ1-1; maybe TRBD1 (5 bases). The CDR3 extends over 16 amino acids. V shed 0 bases and J shed 5 bases, with 17 bases lying between them. Per germline, CDR1 SGDLS and CDR2 YYNGEE. CDR3 region: CASSVAPRGEATEAFF. CDR3 sequence (DNA): TGTGCCAGCAGCGTAGCGCCGAGGGGAGAAGCGACTGAAGCTTTCTTT.

This chain links TRBV28 with TRBJ2-3; TRBD2 agrees at 8 bases. This CDR3 has 14 residues. The junction had 5 bases not matched to a gene; V was cut back by 2 bases and J by 7 bases. Germline V gene data show CDR1 as MDHEN and CDR2 as SYDVKM. In DNA form, the CDR3 reads TGTGCCAGCAGTTTACTCGGGACTAGGAATACGCAGTATTTT. Translating gives CASSLLGTRNTQYF.

In DNA, the CDR3 is TGCGCCAGCAGCTTAGGGGGTGAGAACACCGGGGAGCTGTTTTTT. This sequence encodes CASSLGGENTGELFF. V usage is TRBV5-1 and J usage is TRBJ2-2; weak D call: TRBD1 (6 bases). V shed 2 bases and J shed 1 base, with 9 bases lying between them. The CDR3 runs to 15 residues. Germline lookup yields CDR1 SGHRS and CDR2 YFSETQ.

This clonotype was seen only a few times. The V and J genes are TRBV20-1 and TRBJ1-6; a weak D match, TRBD1 (6 bases). The CDR3 loop spans 13 amino acids. Germline CDR1 is DFQATT and CDR2 is SNEGSKA (reference sequence). V was shortened by 3 bases and J by 10 bases, with 13 bases between the two germline ends. The CDR3 reads CSASEGVRSPLHF. The DNA for the CDR3 is TGCAGTGCTAGCGAGGGGGTTAGGTCACCCCTCCACTTT.

There are a few counts of this clonotype. The gene calls are TRBV7-8 and TRBJ1-2; 7 bases line up with TRBD1. Trimming cost V 2 bases and J 4 bases; bases outside gene matches: 13. This CDR3 is built from 17 residues. Germline V gene lookup returns CDR1 SGHVS and CDR2 FQNEAQ. The CDR3 sequence is CASSLRDSLDPSYGYTF. CDR3 nucleotide sequence: TGTGCCAGCAGCTTACGGGACAGCCTCGACCCTAGCTATGGCTACACCTTC. The full variable domain, its missing parts supplied by reference TRBV7-8 and TRBJ1-2, is GAGVSQSPRYKVAKRGQDVALRCDPISGHVSLFWYQQALGQGPEFLTYFQNEAQLDKSGLPSDRFFAERPEGSVSTLKIQRTQQEDSAVYLCASSLRDSLDPSYGYTFGSGTRLTVV.

The chain combines TRBV9 with TRBJ2-1, with 8 bases fitting TRBD2. CDR1 and CDR2 from the germline V gene are SGDLS and YYNGEE. The CDR3 spans 16 residues. Trimming at V came to 4 bases and at J to 2 bases, leaving 8 bases not matched to a gene. CDR3 residues: CASSSSGGPTYNEQFF. In nucleotides, the CDR3 is TGTGCCAGCAGCTCTTCGGGGGGGCCAACCTACAATGAGCAGTTCTTC.